The clone carrying this T cell receptor (beta chain) came up many times. Its antigen is not known. The authors drew roughly 5.7 milliliters of peripheral blood at each of two time points. Trimming took off 5 bases at V and 1 base at J, with 11 bases between the two ends. The CDR3 totals 14 residues. Germline CDR1 is SEHNR and CDR2 is FQNEAQ (reference sequence). The data stem from a study of prognosis after radiotherapy for stage I lung cancer. General study results and limits: Compared with a median of about 9,800 beforehand, unique TCR clone counts dropped to about 7,000 after stereotactic body radiation therapy.

The TCR beta CDR3 region was amplified from genomic DNA, with two rounds of multiplex PCR being used for the amplification. Individual primers that were specific to each TRBV and TRBJ gene served in first-round PCR. Universal primers were what the second PCR round relied on. TCRdb ran MiXCR on the multiplex PCR reads and lists one entry per CDR3 protein. This table has under 30,000 distinct CDR3 sequences, about a third appearing once. The sequence came from a donor aged 50 or older with non-small cell lung cancer. Here the sequenced sample was PBMCs, taken before or after stereotactic body radiation therapy (not recorded which). The chain is built from TRBV7-9 and TRBJ1-1; D may be TRBD1 (5 bases). CDR3 residues: CASSAGLRNTEAFF. As DNA, the CDR3 is TGTGCCAGCAGCGCGGGACTCAGGAACACTGAAGCTTTCTTT.